This is a list of T cell receptor delta chains from one sample in a study of gamma-delta chains in newborns, infants, children. TCRdb redid the clone calls on the reads with CATT. The repertoire consists of fewer than 13,000 delta-chain clones, with around 8.3% occurring once and the leading ten covering roughly 9%. Source material: blood. Receptor source: a child who was a newborn, infant or young child, either healthy, febrile or measles-vaccinated (not recorded which). The CDR3 runs from the conserved cysteine through the conserved F or W.

TRDJ3,TRDV2,CACDVLNSWDTRQMFF
TRDJ1,TRDV1,CALGDARGPWRSHWGHTDKLIF
TRDJ1,TRDV3,CAFSYVHWGIQYTDKLIF
TRDJ1,TRDV1,CALGDPPSTELGDYTDKLIF
TRDJ3,TRDV2,CACDTVLGDTQSSWDTRQMFF
TRDJ3,TRDV2,CACDTAILHGGPSARQMFF
TRDJ3,TRDV2,CACDTGGSRSWDTRQMFF
TRDJ2,TRDV2,CACDTVGDPLTAQLFF
TRDJ2,TRAV29/DV5,CAASAYGDWGILGLTAQLFF
TRDJ1,TRDV1,CALGELESWLWGIRGYTDKLIF
TRDJ1,TRAV29/DV5,CAASRLPTGGSNSDKLIF
TRDJ1,TRDV2,CACDAALLGAHTDKLIF
TRDJ1,TRDV2,CACDTGERYTDKLIF
TRDJ1,TRDV1,CALGDRPFYWGIRGLIF
TRDJ2,TRDV1,CALEAFRTGGPLTAQLFF
TRDJ1,TRDV2,CACDTGSSWGIQRLIF
TRDJ3,TRDV2,CACDTLGDRSSWDARQMFF
TRDJ1,TRDV2,CACDRLGGYTDKLIF
TRDJ1,TRDV2,CACDTLGDNTDKLIF
TRDJ3,TRDV2,CACDAVLGDSPWDTRQMFF
TRDJ1,TRDV2,CACDTLGILDKLIF
TRDJ2,TRDV1,CALGGAFLLSTAQLFF
TRDJ3,TRDV2,CACDTVLGDTDTRQMFF
TRDJ3,TRDV2,CACDTGYAYSWDTRQMFF
TRDJ3,TRDV2,CACDTTGGYDQRSWDTRQMFF
TRDJ1,TRDV1,CALGVSDLPTYWGRVYTDKLIF
TRDJ3,TRDV2,CACDSVLGDLSSWDTRQMFF
TRDJ3,TRDV2,CACDILGDSWDTRQMFF
TRDJ1,TRDV2,CACDSVLRADKLIF
TRDJ2,TRDV2,CACDKMGDLTAQLFF
TRDJ1,TRAV29/DV5,CAASDSQRGYDRVSQLIF
TRDJ3,TRDV2,CACDNWGLQTNSWDTRQMFF
TRDJ1,TRDV2,CACDTVPILGDTGYDKLIF
TRDJ3,TRDV2,CACDVLGDVTWDTRQMFF
TRDJ2,TRDV2,CACDPNTGGYACKKVSAQLFF
TRDJ1,TRDV2,CACDPVLGDTPYTDKLIF
TRDJ1,TRDV2,CACDFLLGDTITDKLIF
TRDJ1,TRDV1,CALGELNPYWGITDKLIF
TRDJ1,TRAV29/DV5,CAATVSVNGGCYTDKLIF
TRDJ3,TRDV2,CACDTAGGRRDTRQMFF